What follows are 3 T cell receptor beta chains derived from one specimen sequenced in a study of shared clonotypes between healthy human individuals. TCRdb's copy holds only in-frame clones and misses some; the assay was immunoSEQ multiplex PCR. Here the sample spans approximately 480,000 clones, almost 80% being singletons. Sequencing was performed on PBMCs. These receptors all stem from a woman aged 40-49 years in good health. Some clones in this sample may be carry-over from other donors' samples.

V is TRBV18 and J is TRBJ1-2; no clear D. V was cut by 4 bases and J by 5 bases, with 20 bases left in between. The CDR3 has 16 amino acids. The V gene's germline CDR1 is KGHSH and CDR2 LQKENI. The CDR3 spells CASSLLDTLRRYGYTF. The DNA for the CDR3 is TGTGCCAGCTCACTCCTAGACACGTTAAGGAGATATGGCTACACCTTC.

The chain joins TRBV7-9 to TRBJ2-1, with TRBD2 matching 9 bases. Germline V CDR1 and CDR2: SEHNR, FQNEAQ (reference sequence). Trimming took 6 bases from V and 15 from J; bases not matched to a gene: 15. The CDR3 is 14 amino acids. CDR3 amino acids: CASSPRTSDLIGFF. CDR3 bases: TGTGCCAGCAGTCCACGGACTAGCGACTTAATCGGGTTCTTC.

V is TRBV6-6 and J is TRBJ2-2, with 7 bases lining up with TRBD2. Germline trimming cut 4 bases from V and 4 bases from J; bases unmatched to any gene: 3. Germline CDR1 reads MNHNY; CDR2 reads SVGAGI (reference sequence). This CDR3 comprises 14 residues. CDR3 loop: CASSWGGGTGELFF. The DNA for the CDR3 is TGTGCCAGCAGTTGGGGGGGAGGCACCGGGGAGCTGTTTTTT.